This TCR beta chain stems from a study of T cells in Graves' hyperthyroidism and ophthalmopathy. There are a few counts of this clonotype. The cohort's ophthalmopathy patients, a group with duration under 3 months, had a Clinical Activity Score of at least 3 and a NOSPECS grade of at least 4. CDR1 and CDR2 from the germline V gene are DFQATT and SNEGSKA (reference sequence). CDR3 length: 12 residues. The ends were cut back, 3 bases at V and 8 bases at J, with 11 bases in the middle. RNA transcripts were the template for amplifying TCR beta CDR3 regions. TCR CDR3 regions were first amplified by RT-PCR with HTBI primers. One entry per CDR3 protein, called by TCRdb with MiXCR from the multiplex PCR reads. In the table there are about 380,000 distinct CDR3 sequences, roughly 14% of which are singletons.

The genes are TRBV20-1 and TRBJ2-1, with unresolved D. The TCR comes from a woman in her 30s with Graves' ophthalmopathy. The sequencing sample was made of blood. CDR3 sequence reads: CSARSASDEQFF. In DNA, the CDR3 is TGCAGTGCTAGGAGCGCTTCCGATGAGCAGTTCTTC.